Shown below are 26 T cell receptor beta chains from a single sample sequenced in a study of T cell responses to AZD1222 COVID-19 vaccine. The method was immunoSEQ multiplex PCR; TCRdb's version includes in-frame clones alone and lacks a portion of them. The data hold 86,000 or so clones, with 90% observed a single time. The sample here was peripheral blood, taken on day 0 of AZD1222 vaccination. These receptors came from an adult in good health.

The rearrangement links TRBV6-5 to TRBJ1-6; tentatively, D is TRBD1 (5 bases). This CDR3 spans 15 amino acids. CDR1 is MNHEY, CDR2 SVGAGI, per germline. V was shortened by 5 bases and J by 2 bases, with 10 bases between the two germline ends. CDR3 sequence: CASSSGDPYNSPLHF. In DNA form, the CDR3 reads TGTGCCAGCAGTAGTGGGGACCCCTATAATTCACCCCTCCACTTT.

A single count supports this clone. This rearrangement joins TRBV5-5 to TRBJ1-2, with D maybe TRBD1 (5 bases). The CDR3 has 15 residues. Trimming removed 4 bases at V and 3 bases at J, with 16 bases between. Germline CDR1 is SGHKS and CDR2 is YYEKEE (reference sequence). CDR3 in DNA: TGTGCCAGCAGCACGACCGGGACCTCTGACTATGGCTACACCTTC. It translates to CASSTTGTSDYGYTF. The full variable domain, completed using reference TRBV5-5 and TRBJ1-2, is DAGVTQSPTHLIKTRGQQVTLRCSPISGHKSVSWYQQVLGQGPQFIFQYYEKEERGRGNFPDRFSARQFPNYSSELNVNALLLGDSALYLCASSTTGTSDYGYTFGSGTRLTVV.

The V and J genes are TRBV29-1 and TRBJ2-5; 7 bases line up with TRBD2. Germline V lookup: CDR1 SQVTM, CDR2 ANQGSEA. Trimming removed 3 bases from V and 1 base from J; junction bases left unmatched: 5. CDR3 length: 14 residues. CDR3 residues: CSVEAPSGQETQYF. The CDR3 nucleotides are TGCAGCGTTGAGGCCCCTAGCGGCCAAGAGACCCAGTACTTC.

The chain combines TRBV4-1 with TRBJ1-2, with 9 bases aligning to TRBD1. CDR1 is MGHRA, CDR2 YSYEKL, per germline. The CDR3 sequence is 14 residues long. The trim removed 4 bases at V and 8 bases at J, leaving 8 bases unmatched. This CDR3 is CASSPGGTGRGYTF. The CDR3 DNA reads TGCGCCAGCAGCCCTGGCGGGACAGGGCGCGGCTACACCTTC.

The chain joins TRBV5-4 to TRBJ2-7, with D possibly matching TRBD2 (6 bases). The CDR3 contains 14 residues. Per the germline V gene, CDR1 is SGHNT and CDR2 is YYREEE (reference sequence). V dropped 0 bases and J dropped 4 bases, with 11 bases sitting between them. The CDR3 DNA follows: TGTGCCAGCAGCTTGGCGGGGGTGAATTACGAGCAGTACTTC. Translating it yields CASSLAGVNYEQYF.

This chain connects TRBV10-3 to TRBJ2-1; D ambiguous. The germline V gene has CDR1 ENHRY and CDR2 SYGVKD. The CDR3 sequence is 13 residues long. Trimming left V 0 bases short and J 4 bases short, with 4 bases between. The CDR3 region has the DNA TGTGCCATCAGTGAGTCGGCTTACAATGAGCAGTTCTTC. Encoded protein: CAISESAYNEQFF.

The table lists this clone with a few counts. The V gene is TRBV19, the J gene TRBJ1-2, with 9 bases fitting TRBD1. The germline V gene encodes CDR1 LNHDA and CDR2 SQIVND (reference sequence). The CDR3 is 16 residues long. Trimming took 0 bases from V and 6 from J; bases not matched to a gene: 8. CDR3 residues: CASSIDGGTGRDGYTF. The CDR3 DNA is TGTGCCAGTAGTATAGATGGGGGGACAGGGCGAGATGGCTACACCTTC.

The chain recombines TRBV19 with TRBJ1-2, with a tentative D call TRBD1 (6 bases). In germline, CDR1 is LNHDA, CDR2 SQIVND (reference sequence). The CDR3 has 11 residues. Trimming took off 7 bases at V and 9 bases at J, with 12 bases between the two ends. CDR3 DNA: TGTGCCAGTATGGGACACTCCAGCTACACCTTC. Translation gives CASMGHSSYTF.

The chain carries TRBV5-1 and TRBJ2-2; D may be TRBD1 or TRBD2 (5 bases each). Looked up from germline, CDR1 is SGHRS and CDR2 is YFSETQ. The CDR3 is 16 residues long. Trimming pared 4 bases from V and 6 bases from J, leaving 19 bases between. The CDR3 DNA follows: TGCGCCAGCAGCAGCCGGGACGGGCCGGTCCCCGGGGAGCTGTTTTTT. Its translation: CASSSRDGPVPGELFF.

This clone was detected once. J is TRBJ1-5 and V is TRBV6-4; 8 nucleotides line up with TRBD1. The V segment lost 7 bases and the J segment 6 bases; nucleotides outside the gene matches: 5. This CDR3 contains 13 residues. Per germline, CDR1 MRHNA and CDR2 SNTAGT. The DNA for the CDR3 is TGTGCCAGCAAGACAGGGGTAACTCAGCCCCAGCATTTT. It codes for CASKTGVTQPQHF.

V and J are TRBV14 and TRBJ2-5; no firm D call. Germline loops: CDR1 SGHDN, CDR2 FVKESK. The CDR3 length is 12 residues. V was pared by 2 bases and J by 5 bases, with 6 bases between. CDR3: CASSQFGETQYF. The CDR3 DNA follows: TGTGCCAGCAGCCAATTCGGGGAGACCCAGTACTTC.

The genes are TRBV19 and TRBJ2-7; no clear D. V dropped 3 bases and J dropped 6 bases, with 6 bases sitting between them. The CDR3 runs 11 residues. CDR1 LNHDA and CDR2 SQIVND come from the germline V gene (reference sequence). CDR3 sequence (DNA): TGTGCCAGTAGTATTGGTTTCGAGCAGTACTTC. Protein: CASSIGFEQYF.

This chain uses TRBV2 with TRBJ2-1; a weak D match, TRBD2 (6 bases). Between the trimmed V and J ends, which lost 1 base and 8 bases, there was a span of 6 bases. Germline V CDR1 and CDR2: SNHLY, FYNNEI. CDR3 length: 12 residues. The CDR3 sequence is CASSEGEDEQFF. The CDR3 nucleotides read TGTGCCAGCAGTGAAGGGGAGGATGAGCAGTTCTTC.

J is TRBJ1-2 and V is TRBV6-5, with 12 bases identical to TRBD1. The CDR3 sequence is 14 residues long. The germline V gene has CDR1 MNHEY and CDR2 SVGAGI. J lost 8 bases, V lost 6 bases, and 7 bases had no gene match. CDR3 nucleotides: TGTGCCAGCAGCATGGGACAGGGGGCGGAAGGCTACACCTTC. It specifies CASSMGQGAEGYTF.

The chain couples TRBV3-1 (or the pseudogene TRBV3-2) to TRBJ1-3; D not resolved. Trimming stripped 4 bases from V and 2 bases from J, with 6 bases between. Looked up from germline, CDR1 is LGHDT and CDR2 is YNNKEL (reference sequence). CDR3 length: 13 amino acids. The CDR3 coding sequence is TGTGCCAGCAGCCCGACCACTGGAAACACCATATATTTT. It translates to CASSPTTGNTIYF.

The chain has TRBV6-6 and TRBJ1-5; 8 nucleotides line up with TRBD1. Germline V gene data show CDR1 as MNHNY and CDR2 as SVGAGI (reference sequence). The CDR3 length is 15 residues. Trimming took 6 bases from V and 4 from J; bases not matched to a gene: 8. The CDR3 loop is CASRTTGAANQPQHF. CDR3 DNA sequence: TGTGCCAGCAGAACGACAGGGGCTGCTAATCAGCCCCAGCATTTT.

This clone was counted between two and nine times. The gene calls are TRBV29-1 and TRBJ2-7, with 7 positions matching TRBD2. Germline V gene data show CDR1 as SQVTM and CDR2 as ANQGSEA. With V trimmed by 7 bases and J by 3 bases, 6 bases remained unmatched. This CDR3 is 12 amino acids long. The DNA for the CDR3 is TGCAGCGCCAAGGGCGGGGGCTACGAGCAGTACTTC. It encodes CSAKGGGYEQYF.

V and J are TRBV19 and TRBJ1-5; TRBD1 is a possible D gene (5 bases). Germline V gives CDR1 LNHDA, CDR2 SQIVND (reference sequence). The CDR3 covers 17 residues. Deletions cut 2 bases from V and 2 bases from J, with 16 bases between. CDR3 DNA sequence: TGTGCCAGTAGTATAAAATACCCCCAGGGTCGCAATCAGCCCCAGCATTTT. Residues: CASSIKYPQGRNQPQHF.

This sequence joins TRBV28 and TRBJ2-6; perhaps D is TRBD1 or TRBD2 (5 bases each). Germline CDR1 reads MDHEN; CDR2 reads SYDVKM. The CDR3 runs 14 residues. V was clipped by 9 bases and J by 0 bases, with 9 bases between them. CDR3 amino acids: CASRDGSGANVLTF. The CDR3, as DNA: TGTGCCAGTCGGGACGGCTCTGGGGCCAACGTCCTGACTTTC.

The V and J genes are TRBV6-5 and TRBJ1-6; D is perhaps TRBD1 (5 bases). The CDR3 runs to 15 residues. Trimming removed 2 bases at V and 9 bases at J, with 14 bases between. Germline V CDR1 and CDR2: MNHEY, SVGAGI. CDR3 sequence reads: CASSYGGTTGSPLHF. Written as DNA, the CDR3 is TGTGCCAGCAGTTACGGAGGGACCACCGGTTCACCCCTCCACTTT.

The chain links TRBV27 to TRBJ2-3, with TRBD1 identical over 7 bases. CDR3 length: 16 amino acids. With V trimmed by 8 bases and J by 1 base, 12 bases remained unmatched. Germline CDR1 MNHEY, CDR2 SMNVEV (reference sequence). The CDR3 reads CASRRQAQGGTDTQYF. Here the CDR3 DNA reads TGTGCCAGCCGACGGCAGGCCCAGGGGGGCACAGATACGCAGTATTTT.

This chain uses TRBV7-3 with TRBJ2-2; D is uncertain. The V end was cut by 4 bases, the J end by 6 bases, with 12 bases between. Germline V gives CDR1 SGHTA, CDR2 FQGTGA. There are 14 residues in the CDR3. In DNA form, the CDR3 reads TGTGCCAGCAGCTCCGGTTGGTCGTCCGGGGAGCTGTTTTTT. Translating it yields CASSSGWSSGELFF.

V and J are TRBV7-8 and TRBJ1-1; TRBD1 matches 8 bases. Trimming at V came to 5 bases and at J to 4 bases, leaving 3 bases not matched to a gene. Germline V gene sequence: CDR1 SGHVS, CDR2 FQNEAQ. The CDR3 spans 13 residues. The CDR3: CASSTTGGTEAFF. DNA of the CDR3: TGTGCCAGCAGCACCACAGGGGGCACTGAAGCTTTCTTT.

The rearrangement uses TRBV19 and TRBJ2-2, with D perhaps TRBD1 (5 bases). CDR1 is LNHDA and CDR2 is SQIVND in the germline V gene (reference sequence). The CDR3 is 14 amino acids. The germline V and J ends were trimmed by 9 bases and 2 bases, with 13 bases remaining between them. This CDR3 reads CASGSDTNTGELFF. In DNA form, the CDR3 reads TGTGCCAGCGGTTCGGACACTAACACCGGGGAGCTGTTTTTT. Together with reference TRBV19 and TRBJ2-2, the CDR3 gives the full variable domain: DGGITQSPKYLFRKEGQNVTLSCEQNLNHDAMYWYRQDPGQGLRLIYYSQIVNDFQKGDIAEGYSVSREKKESFPLTVTSAQKNPTAFYLCASGSDTNTGELFFGEGSRLTVL.

This sequence joins TRBV6-2 or TRBV6-3 and TRBJ1-5; D is ambiguous. Germline V gives CDR1 MNHEY, CDR2 SVGEGT. V was cut by 5 bases and J by 0 bases, with 11 bases left in between. The CDR3 covers 15 residues. The CDR3 loop reads CASSEQKNSNQPQHF. In DNA form, the CDR3 reads TGTGCCAGCAGTGAGCAGAAGAATAGCAATCAGCCCCAGCATTTT.

The chain joins TRBV5-1 to TRBJ2-2, with D unresolved. Trimming left V 2 bases short and J 5 bases short, with 4 bases between. This CDR3 region has 12 residues. Germline V gene lookup returns CDR1 SGHRS and CDR2 YFSETQ. This CDR3 reads CASSFPTGELFF. CDR3 nucleotide sequence: TGCGCCAGCAGCTTCCCAACCGGGGAGCTGTTTTTT.